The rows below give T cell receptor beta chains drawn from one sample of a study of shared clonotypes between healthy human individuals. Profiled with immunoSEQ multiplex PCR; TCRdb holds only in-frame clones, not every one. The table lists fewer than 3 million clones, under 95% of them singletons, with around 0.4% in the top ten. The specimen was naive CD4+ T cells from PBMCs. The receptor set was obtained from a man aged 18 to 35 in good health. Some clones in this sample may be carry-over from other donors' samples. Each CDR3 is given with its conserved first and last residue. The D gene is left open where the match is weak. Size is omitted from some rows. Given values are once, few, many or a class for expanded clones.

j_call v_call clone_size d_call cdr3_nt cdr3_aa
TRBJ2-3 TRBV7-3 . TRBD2 TGTGCCAGCAGCTTGACCCCGGGACTAGCCGCAGATACGCAGTATTTT CASSLTPGLAADTQYF
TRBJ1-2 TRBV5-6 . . TGTGCCAGCAGCCGTATACTGACGGTTTTCTATGGCTACACCTTC CASSRILTVFYGYTF
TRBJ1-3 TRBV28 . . TGTGCCAGCAGTTTCGGGGGGCAAGGAAACACCATATATTTT CASSFGGQGNTIYF
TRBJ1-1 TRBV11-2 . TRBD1 TGTGCCAGCAGCCCCCGACAGGGGTCGGCCACTGAAGCTTTCTTT CASSPRQGSATEAFF
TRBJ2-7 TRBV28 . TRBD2 TGTGCCAGCAGTTTTCCGCTAGCGGGTATCGGCTACGAGCAGTACTTC CASSFPLAGIGYEQYF
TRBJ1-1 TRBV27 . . TGTGCCAGCAGTTTAAGTAGGAACACTGAAGCTTTCTTT CASSLSRNTEAFF
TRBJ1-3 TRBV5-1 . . TGCGCCAGCAGCTTCTCGGACCCTGGAAACACCATATATTTT CASSFSDPGNTIYF
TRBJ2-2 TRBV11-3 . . TGTGCCAGCAGCTTATGGAGGGGTACAAACACCGGGGAGCTGTTTTTT CASSLWRGTNTGELFF
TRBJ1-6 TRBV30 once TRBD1 TGTGCCTGGAGAACCGGGACAGACCCCTATAATTCACCCCTCCACTTT CAWRTGTDPYNSPLHF
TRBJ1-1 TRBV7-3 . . TGTGCCAGCACCCCGACAGACATGAACACTGAAGCTTTCTTT CASTPTDMNTEAFF
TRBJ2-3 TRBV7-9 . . TGTGCCAGCAGCCCAGGCACAGATACGCAGTATTTT CASSPGTDTQYF
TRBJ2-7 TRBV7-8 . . TGTGCCAGCAGCGTAGGAAGACACGAGCAGTACTTC CASSVGRHEQYF
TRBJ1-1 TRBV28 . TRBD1 TGTGCCAGCAGGACGGGACAGGGGTTCGCCAAAGGAAGGGCTTTCTTT CASRTGQGFAKGRAFF
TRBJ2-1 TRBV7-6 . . TGTGCCAGCAGCTTTTGGGGCTCAAGCTCCTACAATGAGCAGTTCTTC CASSFWGSSSYNEQFF
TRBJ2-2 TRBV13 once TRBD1 TGTGCCAGCAGCTTACCAGGACAGGGGACGAGTAACACCGGGGAGCTGTTTTTT CASSLPGQGTSNTGELFF
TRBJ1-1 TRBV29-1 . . TGCAGCGTCCGGGCAGGTTTGGGGTCAAGTGAAGCTTTCTTT CSVRAGLGSSEAFF
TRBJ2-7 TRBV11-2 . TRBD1 TGTGCCAGCAGCTTGGGACAGGGTACCTACGAGCAGTACTTC CASSLGQGTYEQYF
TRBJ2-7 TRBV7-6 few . TGTGCCAGCAGCTCTGGGTGGTACGAGCAGTACTTC CASSSGWYEQYF
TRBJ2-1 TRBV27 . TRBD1 TGTGCCAGCAGTAATGCGGACAGGGGGATCTACAATGAGCAGTTCTTC CASSNADRGIYNEQFF
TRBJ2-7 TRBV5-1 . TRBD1 TGCGCCAGCAGCTTGGCCCCGACAGGGGGTCGGGGAGGCCCCTTCTACGAGCAGTACTTC CASSLAPTGGRGGPFYEQYF
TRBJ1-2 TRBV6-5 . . TGTGCCAGCAGTATCCTTCGGATAGGCTACACCTTC CASSILRIGYTF